This TCR beta chain was retrieved from a study of blood T cell repertoires in COVID-19. Whole-study context: Whether acute or convalescent, the COVID-19 samples came from the United States, Italy and Spain. Sources were T cells, B-cell-depleted T cells, or PBMCs; the material itself was cDNA or gDNA.

Original processing methods: How many nucleated cells were present was estimated from reference gene primer amplification. The method was immunoSEQ multiplex PCR; TCRdb's version includes in-frame clones alone and lacks a portion of them. That table is the source of V, J and clone size, and D and trimming were worked out from the DNA. The data contain some 230,000 clones, 75% to 85% of them singletons. This CDR3 region has 16 residues. Per the germline V gene, CDR1 is SGDLS and CDR2 is YYNGEE. J was trimmed by 9 bases and V by 0 bases; bases with no gene match: 10. The chain carries TRBV9 and TRBJ2-1, with TRBD2 matching 9 bases. This receptor was obtained from a woman aged 50 to 60 with acute or convalescent COVID-19. Sample: peripheral blood. CDR3 region: CASSVAGGGARSEQFF. The DNA for the CDR3 is TGTGCCAGCAGCGTAGCTGGCGGGGGGGCGCGCAGTGAGCAGTTCTTC.